This paragraph reports one T cell receptor (beta chain). What antigen it recognizes has not been identified. The sample holds no much larger clone one base away, and base qualities are not on file. The data were obtained in a study of blood T cell repertoires in COVID-19 (TCRdb year 2020). For context, the study as a whole: Samples from collaborators originated in the United States, Italy and Spain and spanned both the acute and convalescent phases of COVID-19. The prospective study material was composed of cDNA or gDNA derived from T cells, B-cell-depleted T cells, or PBMCs. Deeply sampled blood TCRbeta repertoires from subjects exposed to, actively infected with, or recovered from COVID-19 were included in the dataset. The repertoires were released in a freely available public database meant as a resource for research on the immune response to SARS-CoV-2. Samples came from the ongoing ImmuneRACE study (first 160 participants) plus 1,254 subjects from 6 global collaborators. A de-identified subject ID, COVID-19 status, age in years and sex were almost always included in the sample metadata. Where available, HLA class I and class II types were obtained from metadata supplied by the sample provider rather than from assay-based typing.

Whole blood was collected in K2EDTA tubes by collaborating institutions according to the institutions' own protocols. For TCRbeta analysis, collaborator samples were shipped as frozen whole blood, as isolated PBMCs, or as DNA extracted from either sample type. V is cut back by 6 bases and J by 4 bases, with 7 bases in the junction unmatched. CDR3 length: 14 amino acids, cysteine to phenylalanine. Only the CDR3 part of the read is kept: 42 bases, read in frame from the first base. From a lookup of the germline V gene, CDR1 and CDR2 are MNHEY and SVGEGT. Points the paper makes about the study in general: The quantity of clinical and demographic metadata differed by source and by participant and was supplied without curation.

TCRbeta CDR3 regions were amplified from genomic DNA by means of the immunoSEQ Assay, a bias-controlled multiplex PCR. The study's own analysis went as follows. The number of nucleated cells in each sample was estimated by amplification of reference gene primers within the assay. To quantify the absolute abundance of each unique TCRbeta CDR3 rearrangement, sequence reads were collapsed and filtered. For each sample, productive Simpson clonality was calculated by taking the square root of Simpson's diversity index across productive rearrangements. TCRdb's version of the immuneACCESS table is confined to in-frame rearrangements and falls short of the full clone set. An unresolved V gene accounts for under half of the shortfall where checked; the remainder is of unknown origin. From that table come the V and J calls and clone size; the DNA was used to work out D and trimming. The sample data list approximately 150,000 clones, and around 89% of these were observed just once. Around 28% of the sample is taken by the ten largest.

The sequenced sample was peripheral blood. The source of this sequence is a human donor in a cohort sampled during active COVID-19. The receptor chain draws on TRBV6-2 or TRBV6-3 and TRBJ2-3; TRBD1 matches 7 bases in the middle. The DNA sequence is as follows: TGTGCCAGCAGCCCAGACAGGGCGGCAGATACGCAGTATTTT. This is translated as CASSPDRAADTQYF.